This T cell receptor beta chain was obtained from a study of shared clonotypes between healthy human individuals. General study results and limits: Clonotype sharing among the donors was expected to vary with sequencing depth.

Assay used: immunoSEQ multiplex PCR; TCRdb lists only in-frame clones, some missing. This table holds about 2.3 million clones, just over 90% found once. CDR3 length equals 15 residues. V lost 4 bases, J lost 4 bases, and 7 bases stayed unmatched. Germline CDR1 reads MNHEY; CDR2 reads SVGAGI. Donors were healthy HIV-negative adults without recently reported acute infections or vaccinations. Details on this clone: Its antigen is unknown.

The sample taken for sequencing was naive CD4+ T cells from PBMCs. Subset described: CD45RA+ positively selected. The chain is built from TRBV6-5 and TRBJ2-7; TRBD1 agrees at 10 bases. The receptor's source is a man between 18 and 29 years old in good health. Some clones in this sample may be carry-over from other donors' samples. CDR3 coding DNA: TGTGCCAGCAGTTGGACAGGGGGATTAACGTACGAGCAGTACTTC. This sequence encodes CASSWTGGLTYEQYF.